This T cell receptor beta chain was retrieved from a study of cytomegalovirus exposure and HLA in healthy donors. On the study more broadly: Most genotyped donors, 65% to 90% of about 430, had Caucasian-associated genetic ancestry. General study results and limits: A prior analysis recorded that most TCR beta V segments were productive about 87% or about 30% of the time. DRB1 had the most TCR associations and HLA-C the fewest, a later analysis found, with rates varying by HLA locus. The investigators catalogued 150 or so TCR beta chains as cytomegalovirus-associated.

Note on this clone: No antigen is known for it.

V lost 6 bases and J lost 5; bases outside the gene matches: 10. The CDR3 length is 14 residues. The germline gives CDR1 MNHNY, CDR2 SVGAGI (reference sequence). With 60 Vbeta and 13 Jbeta primers, the PCR was carried out. Method: immunoSEQ multiplex PCR; TCRdb's copy keeps in-frame clones and lacks some. This sample's table has over 35,000 clones. The sample was PBMCs. This clonotype was sampled from a woman in her twenties or thirties in good health and CMV-seronegative. V usage is TRBV6-6 and J usage is TRBJ2-7; 7 bases map to TRBD1. The CDR3 here is CASSPGQEFNEQYF. The CDR3 DNA reads as TGTGCCAGCAGCCCCGGACAGGAGTTCAACGAGCAGTACTTC.